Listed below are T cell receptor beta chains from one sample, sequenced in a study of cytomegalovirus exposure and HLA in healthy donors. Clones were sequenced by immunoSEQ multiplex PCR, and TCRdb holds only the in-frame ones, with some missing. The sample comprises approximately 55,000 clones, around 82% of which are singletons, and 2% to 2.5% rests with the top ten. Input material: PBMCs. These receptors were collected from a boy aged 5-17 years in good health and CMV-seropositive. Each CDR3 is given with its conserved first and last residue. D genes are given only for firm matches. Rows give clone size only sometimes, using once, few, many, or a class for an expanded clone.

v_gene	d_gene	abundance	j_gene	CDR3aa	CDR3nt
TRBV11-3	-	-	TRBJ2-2	CASSHGRTELFF	TGTGCCAGCAGCCATGGTAGGACAGAGCTGTTTTTT
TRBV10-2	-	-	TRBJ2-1	CASTPVRAPNSSSYNEQFF	TGCGCCAGCACCCCGGTCCGCGCGCCCAACTCGAGCTCCTACAATGAGCAGTTCTTC
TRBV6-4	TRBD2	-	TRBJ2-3	CASSRGGGTDAQYF	TGTGCCAGCAGTCGGGGGGGAGGCACAGATGCGCAGTATTTT
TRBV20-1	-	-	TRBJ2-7	CSARDSYEQYF	TGCAGTGCCAGGGACTCCTACGAGCAGTACTTC
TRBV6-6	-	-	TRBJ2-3	CASSPSPTDGTQYF	TGTGCCAGCAGTCCTTCCCCCACAGATGGTACGCAGTATTTT
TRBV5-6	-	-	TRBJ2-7	CASSLNLARVYEQYF	TGTGCCAGCAGCTTGAACCTGGCCAGGGTCTACGAGCAGTACTTC
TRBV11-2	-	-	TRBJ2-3	CASSFEDTQYF	TGTGCCAGCAGCTTCGAGGATACGCAGTATTTT
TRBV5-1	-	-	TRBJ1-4	CASSLGGVNEKLFF	TGCGCCAGCAGCTTGGGCGGGGTGAATGAAAAACTGTTTTTT
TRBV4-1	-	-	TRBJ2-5	CASSHLESETQYF	TGCGCCAGCAGCCATCTAGAGTCAGAGACCCAGTACTTC
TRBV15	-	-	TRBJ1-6	CATSSRRGSPLHF	TGTGCCACCAGCAGCCGAAGGGGATCACCCCTCCACTTT
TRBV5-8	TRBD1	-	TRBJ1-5	CASSLSGTGAPQHF	TGTGCCAGCAGCTTGAGTGGGACAGGGGCGCCCCAGCATTTT
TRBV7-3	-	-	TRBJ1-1	CASSLDSSAEAFF	TGTGCCAGCAGCTTAGACTCCTCGGCGGAAGCTTTCTTT
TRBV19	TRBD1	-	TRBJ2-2	CASSKGTVNTGELFF	TGTGCCAGTAGTAAAGGGACAGTGAACACCGGGGAGCTGTTTTTT
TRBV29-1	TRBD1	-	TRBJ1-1	CSVGQGAMGTEAFF	TGCAGCGTTGGACAGGGGGCTATGGGCACTGAAGCTTTCTTT
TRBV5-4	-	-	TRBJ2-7	CASSLAGVNSEQYF	TGTGCCAGCAGCTTGGCAGGGGTGAACAGCGAGCAGTACTTC
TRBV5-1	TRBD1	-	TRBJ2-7	CASSWTGGDEQYF	TGCGCCAGCAGTTGGACAGGGGGCGATGAGCAATACTTC
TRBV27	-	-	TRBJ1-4	CASSLSRGEKLFF	TGTGCCAGCAGTTTATCTCGGGGTGAAAAACTGTTTTTT
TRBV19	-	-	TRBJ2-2	CASSPGDAGAATGELFF	TGTGCCAGTAGTCCTGGGGATGCGGGGGCGGCCACCGGGGAGCTGTTTTTT
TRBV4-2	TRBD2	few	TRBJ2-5	CASSQGPNLSGTRRGYQETQYF	TGTGCCAGCAGCCAAGGCCCAAACCTCTCCGGGACTAGACGGGGGTACCAAGAGACCCAGTACTTC
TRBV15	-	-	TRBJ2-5	CATSRGGGFPASQETQYF	TGTGCCACCAGCCGGGGAGGAGGGTTCCCGGCCTCCCAAGAGACCCAGTACTTC
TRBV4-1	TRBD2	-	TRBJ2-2	CASSQGRTGRTGELFF	TGCGCCAGCAGCCAAGGTCGAACCGGGAGGACCGGGGAGCTGTTTTTT
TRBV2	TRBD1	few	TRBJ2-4	CASKGGASKNIQYF	TGTGCCAGCAAAGGGGGCGCGAGCAAAAACATTCAGTACTTC
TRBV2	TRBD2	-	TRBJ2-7	CASSLSGEVSYEQYF	TGTGCCAGCAGTCTTAGCGGGGAGGTCTCCTACGAGCAGTACTTC
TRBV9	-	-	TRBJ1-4	CASSVRPFSGKLFF	TGTGCCAGCAGCGTAAGGCCCTTTTCGGGGAAACTGTTTTTT
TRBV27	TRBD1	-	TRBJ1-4	CASKGQGALGDEKLFF	TGTGCCAGCAAGGGACAGGGGGCTCTAGGGGATGAAAAACTGTTTTTT
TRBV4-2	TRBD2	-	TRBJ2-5	CASSPHIQWTSGGTQETQYF	TGTGCCAGCAGCCCACATATTCAGTGGACTAGCGGGGGTACCCAAGAGACCCAGTACTTC
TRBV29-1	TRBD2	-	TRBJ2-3	CSVGIGGADTQYF	TGCAGCGTGGGGATTGGGGGGGCAGATACGCAGTATTTT
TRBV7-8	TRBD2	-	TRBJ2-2	CASSLVRGGTGELFF	TGTGCCAGCAGCTTAGTACGGGGGGGGACCGGGGAGCTGTTTTTT
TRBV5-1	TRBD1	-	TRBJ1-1	CASSQDRQTEAFF	TGCGCCAGCAGCCAGGACAGGCAGACCGAAGCTTTCTTT
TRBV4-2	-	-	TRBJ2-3	CASSRKTILRGWSDTQYF	TGTGCCAGCAGCCGAAAGACCATACTAAGAGGTTGGTCAGATACGCAGTATTTT
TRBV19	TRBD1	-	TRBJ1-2	CASSIGQGPTSRGYTF	TGTGCCAGTAGTATCGGACAGGGGCCAACATCTCGGGGCTACACCTTC
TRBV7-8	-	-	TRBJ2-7	CASSFPPLREQYF	TGTGCCAGCAGCTTCCCTCCCCTCCGCGAGCAGTACTTC
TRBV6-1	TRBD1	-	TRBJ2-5	CASSEHRGWETQYF	TGTGCCAGCAGTGAACACAGGGGATGGGAGACCCAGTACTTC
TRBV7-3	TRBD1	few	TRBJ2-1	CASSEGTGALNEQFF	TGTGCCAGCAGCGAGGGGACAGGGGCGCTAAATGAGCAGTTCTTC
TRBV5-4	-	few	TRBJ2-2	CASSPSVGGTGELFF	TGTGCCAGCAGCCCGAGCGTCGGCGGGACCGGGGAGCTGTTTTTT
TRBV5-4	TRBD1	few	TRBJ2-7	CASSSPTGDDEQYF	TGTGCCAGCAGCTCCCCTACAGGGGACGACGAGCAGTACTTC
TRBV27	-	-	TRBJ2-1	CASSLGAYEQFF	TGTGCCAGCAGCCTAGGGGCCTACGAGCAGTTCTTC
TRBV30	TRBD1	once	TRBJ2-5	CAWTGQQETQYF	TGTGCCTGGACGGGACAGCAAGAGACCCAGTACTTC
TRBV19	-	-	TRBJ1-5	CASSPYEYSNQPQHF	TGTGCCAGTAGTCCGTACGAGTATAGCAATCAGCCCCAGCATTTT
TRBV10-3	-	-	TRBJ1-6	CAISEERDSPLHF	TGTGCCATCAGTGAGGAGAGGGATTCACCCCTCCACTTT
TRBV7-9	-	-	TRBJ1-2	CASSRSQGNYGYTF	TGTGCCAGCAGCCGTTCCCAGGGCAACTATGGCTACACCTTC